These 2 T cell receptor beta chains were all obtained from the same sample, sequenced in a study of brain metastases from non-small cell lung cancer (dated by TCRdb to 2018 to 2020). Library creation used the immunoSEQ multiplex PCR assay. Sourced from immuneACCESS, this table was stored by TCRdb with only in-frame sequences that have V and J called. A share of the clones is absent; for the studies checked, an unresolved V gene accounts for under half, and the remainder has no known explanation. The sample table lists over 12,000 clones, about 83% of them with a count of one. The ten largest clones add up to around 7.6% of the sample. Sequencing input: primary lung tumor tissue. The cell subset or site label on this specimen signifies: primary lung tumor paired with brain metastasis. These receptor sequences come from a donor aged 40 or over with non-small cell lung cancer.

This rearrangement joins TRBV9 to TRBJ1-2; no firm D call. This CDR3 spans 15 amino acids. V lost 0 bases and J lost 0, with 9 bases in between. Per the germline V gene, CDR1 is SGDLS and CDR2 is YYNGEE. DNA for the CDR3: TGTGCCAGCAGCGTAGACGCTGAATCTAACTATGGCTACACCTTC. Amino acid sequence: CASSVDAESNYGYTF.

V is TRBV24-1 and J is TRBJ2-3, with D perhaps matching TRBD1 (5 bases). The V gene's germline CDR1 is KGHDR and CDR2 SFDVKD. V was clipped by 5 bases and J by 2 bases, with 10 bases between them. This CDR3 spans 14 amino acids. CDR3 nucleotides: TGTGCCACCAGTGGGGGCAGGACCACAGATACGCAGTATTTT. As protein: CATSGGRTTDTQYF.